These 19 T cell receptor beta chains came from one sample sequenced in a study of T cell responses to AZD1222 COVID-19 vaccine (dated by TCRdb to about 2021). In the paper's terms, the time point label means: about 28 days (+/-7) after the second vaccine dose. Library generation was performed with the immunoSEQ multiplex PCR assay. Sourced from immuneACCESS, this table was stored by TCRdb with only in-frame sequences that have V and J called. A share of the clones is absent; for the studies checked, an unresolved V gene accounts for under half, and the remainder has no known explanation. Recorded for this sample are about 100,000 clones; over 75% of them occurred a single time. Roughly 10% of the sample belongs to the ten largest clones. The specimen comprised peripheral blood, sampled 28 days after the second AZD1222 dose. The receptors come from an adult who received the AZD1222 COVID-19 vaccine.

The V gene is TRBV7-9, the J gene TRBJ2-3, with 9 bases that match TRBD2. This CDR3 is built from 12 residues. V dropped 6 bases and J dropped 14; count of bases not matched to a gene: 9. CDR1 SEHNR and CDR2 FQNEAQ come from the germline V gene (reference sequence). This CDR3 is CASSPSGRFPYF. The CDR3 nucleotides read TGTGCCAGCAGTCCCAGCGGGAGGTTCCCGTATTTT.

This rearrangement joins TRBV12-3 or TRBV12-4 to TRBJ2-7; D is undetermined. The CDR3 sequence is 12 residues long. V lost 8 bases to trimming and J lost 2 bases, with 10 bases between them. CDR3 residues: CASGAYPYEQYF. The CDR3 DNA sequence: TGTGCCAGCGGCGCTTACCCCTACGAGCAGTACTTC.

The chain links TRBV7-9 to TRBJ2-3; D assignment may be TRBD1 or TRBD2 (5 bases each). Germline lookup yields CDR1 SEHNR and CDR2 FQNEAQ (reference sequence). V was shortened by 6 bases and J by 6 bases, with 13 bases between the two germline ends. The CDR3 totals 13 residues. CDR3 sequence (DNA): TGTGCCAGCAGGAAGGGGAGCTGGGATACGCAGTATTTT. This translates into CASRKGSWDTQYF.

V usage is TRBV7-9 and J usage is TRBJ2-1; perhaps TRBD2 as D (6 bases). Trimming cost V 5 bases and J 2 bases, with 13 bases left between them. Germline V gene lookup returns CDR1 SEHNR and CDR2 FQNEAQ (reference sequence). The CDR3 is 15 residues long. Written as DNA, the CDR3 is TGTGCCAGCAGCCCGGGACTTAGGCCCTACAATGAGCAGTTCTTC. Protein: CASSPGLRPYNEQFF.

The rearrangement uses TRBV27 and TRBJ1-1, with a tentative D call TRBD1 (6 bases). The CDR3 covers 13 residues. Trimming stripped 3 bases from V and 5 bases from J, with 10 bases between. Per the germline V gene, CDR1 is MNHEY and CDR2 is SMNVEV (reference sequence). The CDR3 region has the DNA TGTGCCAGCAGTTTGGGCAGGGGTACTGAAGCTTTCTTT. This encodes CASSLGRGTEAFF.

The chain is built from TRBV28 and TRBJ1-5; no firm D call. The V end lost 5 bases, the J end lost 5 bases, and 7 bases lay between the germline ends. Germline CDR1 is MDHEN and CDR2 is SYDVKM. CDR3 length: 12 amino acids. CDR3 sequence: CASSPPYQPQHF. In DNA, the CDR3 is TGTGCCAGCAGTCCTCCATATCAGCCCCAGCATTTT.

The chain combines TRBV14 with TRBJ2-7, with a tentative D call TRBD2 (6 bases). The germline V gene encodes CDR1 SGHDN and CDR2 FVKESK. Deletions cut 4 bases from V and 6 bases from J, with 13 bases between. The CDR3 runs to 13 residues. The CDR3 DNA reads as TGTGCCAGCAGCCGAACCACTAGCTCCGAGCAGTACTTC. Residues: CASSRTTSSEQYF.

This rearrangement joins TRBV7-2 to TRBJ2-7; 7 nucleotides match TRBD1. Germline loops: CDR1 SGHTA, CDR2 FQGNSA. V was clipped by 3 bases and J by 2 bases; unmatched bases: 4. The CDR3 covers 14 residues. The CDR3 nucleotides are TGTGCCAGCAGCTTCGACAGGGCGACCTACGAGCAGTACTTC. Its translation is CASSFDRATYEQYF.

This clone came up a few times. The gene calls are TRBV28 and TRBJ2-7; 11 bases are a match to TRBD2. The CDR3 has 15 amino acids. The ends lost 2 bases at V and 6 bases at J; junction bases unmatched: 6. Germline V lookup: CDR1 MDHEN, CDR2 SYDVKM. As DNA, the CDR3 is TGTGCCAGCAGTTTAGCGACTAGCGGGATCCCCGAGCAGTACTTC. It yields the protein CASSLATSGIPEQYF.

The gene calls are TRBV15 and TRBJ1-2; D is unresolved. Looked up from germline, CDR1 is LNHNV and CDR2 is YYDKDF (reference sequence). V was clipped by 1 base and J by 4 bases, with 10 bases between them. The CDR3 is made up of 14 amino acids. The DNA of the CDR3 is TGTGCCACCAGCAGAGGGCCCATCCCCTATGGCTACACCTTC. It codes for CATSRGPIPYGYTF.

The chain has TRBV5-6 and TRBJ2-7; TRBD2 matches at 9 bases. Per the germline V gene, CDR1 is SGHDT and CDR2 is YYEEEE. The CDR3 totals 15 residues. Germline trimming cut 4 bases from V and 4 bases from J; bases unmatched to any gene: 9. Written as DNA, the CDR3 is TGTGCCAGCAGCCCCGGGGGACTAGCTCTGTACGAGCAGTACTTC. It is translated as CASSPGGLALYEQYF.

The chain has TRBV6-1 and TRBJ2-3; 8 bases line up with TRBD2. The V gene end was trimmed by 1 base and the J gene end by 4 bases; junction bases not matched to a gene: 4. Germline values: CDR1 MNHNS, CDR2 SASEGT. This CDR3 is 15 amino acids long. CDR3 residues: CASSEVGRAPDTQYF. CDR3 DNA: TGTGCCAGCAGTGAAGTCGGGAGGGCCCCAGATACGCAGTATTTT.

This clone was seen a few times. V usage is TRBV11-2 and J usage is TRBJ2-7, with no clear D. CDR1 SGHAT and CDR2 FQNNGV come from the germline V gene. V gave up 5 bases and J gave up 4 bases, with 6 bases separating them. The CDR3 totals 11 residues. The DNA of the CDR3 is TGTGCCAGCAGCGCCTATTACGAGCAGTACTTC. The encoded protein is CASSAYYEQYF.

This rearrangement joins TRBV2 to TRBJ2-3, with unresolved D. The CDR3 is 14 amino acids. Germline CDR1 reads SNHLY; CDR2 reads FYNNEI. The V end was cut by 6 bases, the J end by 0 bases, with 10 bases between. The CDR3 loop reads CASRDRPSTDTQYF. The DNA of the CDR3 is TGTGCCAGCAGGGACCGACCAAGCACAGATACGCAGTATTTT. The full variable domain, in which reference TRBV2 and TRBJ2-3 provide the parts outside the CDR3, is EPEVTQTPSHQVTQMGQEVILRCVPISNHLYFYWYRQILGQKVEFLVSFYNNEISEKSEIFDDQFSVERPDGSNFTLKIRSTKLEDSAMYFCASRDRPSTDTQYFGPGTRLTVL.

This sequence joins TRBV18 and TRBJ1-3; no clear D gene. V lost 3 bases and J lost 1, with 13 bases in between. The CDR3 consists of 16 residues. CDR1 is KGHSH and CDR2 is LQKENI in the germline V gene. CDR3: CASSPGGTPSGNTIYF. The CDR3 DNA sequence: TGTGCCAGCTCACCGGGAGGTACCCCATCTGGAAACACCATATATTTT. The whole variable domain, filled in from reference TRBV18 and TRBJ1-3, reads NAGVMQNPRHLVRRRGQEARLRCSPMKGHSHVYWYRQLPEEGLKFMVYLQKENIIDESGMPKERFSAEFPKEGPSILRIQQVVRGDSAAYFCASSPGGTPSGNTIYFGEGSWLTVV.

V is TRBV7-2 and J is TRBJ2-5, with 10 bases aligning to TRBD2. V gave up 1 base and J gave up 5 bases; unmatched junction bases: 7. The V gene's germline CDR1 is SGHTA and CDR2 FQGNSA. CDR3 length: 16 residues. CDR3: CASSLEVAGGRETQYF. The CDR3 DNA sequence: TGTGCCAGCAGCTTAGAAGTAGCGGGGGGTAGGGAGACCCAGTACTTC.

The chain employs TRBV3-1 (or the pseudogene TRBV3-2) and TRBJ2-5; maybe TRBD1 (5 bases). V was pared by 3 bases and J by 3 bases, with 17 bases between. Germline V gene lookup returns CDR1 LGHDT and CDR2 YNNKEL (reference sequence). This CDR3 has 16 residues. The CDR3 sequence: CASSHPTGRGEETQYF. In nucleotides, the CDR3 is TGTGCCAGCAGCCACCCCACCGGAAGGGGTGAAGAGACCCAGTACTTC.

This rearrangement joins TRBV9 to TRBJ2-2; D remains unclear. With 0 bases removed from V and 4 bases from J, the gap between germline ends came to 10 bases. This CDR3 has 15 amino acids. CDR1 SGDLS and CDR2 YYNGEE come from the germline V gene. The chain's CDR3 is CASSVAIGLTGELFF. For the CDR3, the DNA is TGTGCCAGCAGCGTAGCTATCGGGCTCACCGGGGAGCTGTTTTTT.

The chain recombines TRBV28 with TRBJ2-3; no clear D. The CDR3 covers 14 residues. Trimming removed 3 bases from V and 1 base from J, with 8 bases in between. Germline CDR1 MDHEN, CDR2 SYDVKM. Written as DNA, the CDR3 is TGTGCCAGCAGTTTTTCCAGGCGCACAGATACGCAGTATTTT. Encoded protein: CASSFSRRTDTQYF.